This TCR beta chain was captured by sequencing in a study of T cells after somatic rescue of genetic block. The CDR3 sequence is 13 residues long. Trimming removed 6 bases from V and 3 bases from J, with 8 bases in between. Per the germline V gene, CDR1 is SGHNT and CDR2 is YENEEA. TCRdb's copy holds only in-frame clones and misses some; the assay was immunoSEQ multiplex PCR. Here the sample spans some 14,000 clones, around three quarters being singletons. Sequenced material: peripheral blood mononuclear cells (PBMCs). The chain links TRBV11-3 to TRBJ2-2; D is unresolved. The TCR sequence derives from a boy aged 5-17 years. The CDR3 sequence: CASSFQDTGELFF. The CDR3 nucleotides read TGTGCCAGCAGTTTCCAGGACACCGGGGAGCTGTTTTTT.